These T cell receptor beta chains were read from a single sample in a study of T cell responses to AZD1222 COVID-19 vaccine. The repertoire was sequenced with immunoSEQ multiplex PCR; TCRdb's copy has only in-frame clones and lacks some. The data hold about 150,000 clones, with roughly 90% observed a single time. Source: peripheral blood, taken 28 days after the second AZD1222 dose. The receptors originated from an adult who received the AZD1222 COVID-19 vaccine. Both conserved end residues are trimmed from each CDR3.

TRBV9	TRBJ2-2	ASSVETGELF
TRBV12-3/TRBV12-4	TRBJ2-3	ASKARDTQY
TRBV6-1	TRBJ2-7	ASSEARLAVAYEQY
TRBV7-9	TRBJ1-2	ASSLFQLDNYGYT
TRBV6-5	TRBJ1-5	ASSRQGTDQPQH
TRBV15	TRBJ1-1	ATSREATEAF
TRBV2	TRBJ1-4	ASSNLPLTAGGEKLF
TRBV5-4	TRBJ2-7	ASSLAQGTRYEQY
TRBV5-4	TRBJ2-5	ASSLQTRAGYETQY
TRBV4-1	TRBJ1-3	ASSQAVVSTGNTIY
TRBV6-1	TRBJ2-7	ASSEMRFGEQY
TRBV15	TRBJ2-1	ATSRDRLAAYNEQF
TRBV6-5	TRBJ1-2	ASSYWTGASTGYT
TRBV21-1	TRBJ1-5	ASSNRRSNQPQH
TRBV6-5	TRBJ2-7	ASGSTGQFHEQY
TRBV5-6	TRBJ2-2	ASSLTGYFELF
TRBV18	TRBJ1-1	ASSLRTGLNTEAF